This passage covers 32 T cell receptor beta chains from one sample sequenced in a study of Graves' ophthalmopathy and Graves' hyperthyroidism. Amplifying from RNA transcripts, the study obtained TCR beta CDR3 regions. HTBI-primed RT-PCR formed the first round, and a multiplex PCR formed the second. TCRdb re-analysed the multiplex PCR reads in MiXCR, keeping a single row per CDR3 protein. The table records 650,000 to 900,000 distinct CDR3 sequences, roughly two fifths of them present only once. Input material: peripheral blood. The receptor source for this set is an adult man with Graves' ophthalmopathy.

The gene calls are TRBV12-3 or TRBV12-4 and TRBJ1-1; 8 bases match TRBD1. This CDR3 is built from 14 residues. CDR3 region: CASGTGTGNTEAFF. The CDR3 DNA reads TGTGCTAGTGGCACCGGGACAGGGAACACTGAAGCTTTCTTT.

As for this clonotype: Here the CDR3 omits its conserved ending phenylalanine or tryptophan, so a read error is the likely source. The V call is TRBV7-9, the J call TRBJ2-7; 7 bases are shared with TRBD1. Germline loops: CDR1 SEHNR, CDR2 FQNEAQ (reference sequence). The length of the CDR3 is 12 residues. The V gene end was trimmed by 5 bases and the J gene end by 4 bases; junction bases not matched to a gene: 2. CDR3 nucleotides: TGTGCCAGCAGCCTGACAGGGTACGAGCAGTACCTC. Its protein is CASSLTGYEQYL.

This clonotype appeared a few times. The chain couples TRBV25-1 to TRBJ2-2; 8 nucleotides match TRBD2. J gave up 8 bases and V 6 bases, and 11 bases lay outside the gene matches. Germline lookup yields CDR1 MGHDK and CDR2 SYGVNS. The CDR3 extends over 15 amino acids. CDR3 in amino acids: CASSSPGGPTGELFF. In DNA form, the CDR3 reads TGTGCCAGCAGCTCCCCGGGAGGGCCGACTGGGGAGCTGTTTTTT.

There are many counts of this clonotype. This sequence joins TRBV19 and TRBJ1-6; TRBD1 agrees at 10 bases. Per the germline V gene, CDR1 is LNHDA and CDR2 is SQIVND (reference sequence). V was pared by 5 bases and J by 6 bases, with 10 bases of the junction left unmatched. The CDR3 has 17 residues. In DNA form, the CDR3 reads TGTGCCAGTAGTGTCCGACAGGGGGCCGTGGGTAATTCACCCCTCCACTTT. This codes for CASSVRQGAVGNSPLHF.

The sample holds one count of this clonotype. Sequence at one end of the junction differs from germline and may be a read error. The CDR3 region is CASSYLGQGARGTEAFF. The CDR3, as DNA: TGTGCCAGCAGTTACCTCGGACAGGGGGCGCGCGGCACTGAAGCTTTCTTT. The chain carries TRBV10-3 and TRBJ1-1, with TRBD1 identical over 11 bases. Germline V gene data show CDR1 as ENHRY and CDR2 as SYGVKD. The CDR3 is 17 residues long.

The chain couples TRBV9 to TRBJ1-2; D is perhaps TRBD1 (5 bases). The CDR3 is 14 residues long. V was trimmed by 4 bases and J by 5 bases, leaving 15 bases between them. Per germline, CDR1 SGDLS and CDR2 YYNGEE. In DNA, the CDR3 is TGTGCCAGCAGCCAAGGGGTCGGGACGTATGGCTACACCTTC. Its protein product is CASSQGVGTYGYTF.

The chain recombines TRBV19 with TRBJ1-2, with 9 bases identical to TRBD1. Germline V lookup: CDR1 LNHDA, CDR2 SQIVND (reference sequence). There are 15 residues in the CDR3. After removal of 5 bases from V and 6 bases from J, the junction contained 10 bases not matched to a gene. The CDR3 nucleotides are TGTGCCAGTAGTGCCTCCCCCGGGACAGGGAATGGCTACACCTTC. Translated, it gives CASSASPGTGNGYTF.

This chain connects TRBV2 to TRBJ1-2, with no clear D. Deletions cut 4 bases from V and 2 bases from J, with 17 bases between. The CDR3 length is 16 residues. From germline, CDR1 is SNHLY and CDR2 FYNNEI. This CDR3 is CASSGPRRNPNYGYTF. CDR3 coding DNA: TGTGCCAGCAGTGGACCTAGGAGGAATCCGAACTATGGCTACACCTTC.

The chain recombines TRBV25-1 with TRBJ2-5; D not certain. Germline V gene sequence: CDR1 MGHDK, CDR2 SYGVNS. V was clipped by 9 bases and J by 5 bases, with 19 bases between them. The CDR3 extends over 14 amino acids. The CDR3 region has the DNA TGTGCCAGTAGTCTCTTCAGTGGTGGGGAGACCCAGTACTTC. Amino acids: CASSLFSGGETQYF. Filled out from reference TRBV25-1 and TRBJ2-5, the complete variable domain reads EADIYQTPRYLVIGTGKKITLECSQTMGHDKMYWYQQDPGMELHLIHYSYGVNSTEKGDLSSESTVSRIRTEHFPLTLESARPSHTSQYLCASSLFSGGETQYFGPGTRLLVL.

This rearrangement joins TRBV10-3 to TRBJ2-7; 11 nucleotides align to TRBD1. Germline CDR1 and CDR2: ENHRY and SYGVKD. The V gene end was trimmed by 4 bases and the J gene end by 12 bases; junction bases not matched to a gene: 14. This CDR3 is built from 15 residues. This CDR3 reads CAISAAGQGGSGWYF. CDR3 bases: TGTGCCATCAGTGCTGCGGGACAGGGGGGCAGTGGCTGGTACTTC.

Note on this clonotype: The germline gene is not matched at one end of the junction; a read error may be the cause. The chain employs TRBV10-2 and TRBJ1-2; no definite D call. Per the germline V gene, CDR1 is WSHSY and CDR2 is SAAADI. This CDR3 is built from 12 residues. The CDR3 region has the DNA TGTGCCAGCAGTGAAACGGAGTATGGCTACACCTTC. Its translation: CASSETEYGYTF.

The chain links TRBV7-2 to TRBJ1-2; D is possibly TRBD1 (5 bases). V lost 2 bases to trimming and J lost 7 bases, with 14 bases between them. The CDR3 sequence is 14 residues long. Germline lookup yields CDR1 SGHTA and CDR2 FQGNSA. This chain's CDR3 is CASSLRERDGGYTF. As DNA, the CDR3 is TGTGCCAGCAGCTTAAGGGAGAGGGACGGTGGCTACACCTTC.

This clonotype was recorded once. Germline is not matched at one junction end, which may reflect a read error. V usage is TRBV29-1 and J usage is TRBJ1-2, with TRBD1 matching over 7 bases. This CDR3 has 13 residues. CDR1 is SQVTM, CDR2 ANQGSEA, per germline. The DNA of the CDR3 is TGTGCCTGGCAGGGACAGCTAAACTATGGCTACACCTTC. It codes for CAWQGQLNYGYTF.

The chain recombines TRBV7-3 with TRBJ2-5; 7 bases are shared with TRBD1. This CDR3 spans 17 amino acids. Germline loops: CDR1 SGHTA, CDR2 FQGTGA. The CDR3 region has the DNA TGTGCTAACCCTACCGCGACAGGGCTCCAGGGTGGGGAGACCCAGTACTTC. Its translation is CANPTATGLQGGETQYF.

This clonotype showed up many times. CDR3: CATSREGRNYEQYF. CDR3 bases: TGTGCCACCAGCAGAGAGGGCAGGAACTACGAGCAGTACTTC. This chain connects TRBV15 to TRBJ2-7, with D uncertain. This CDR3 is built from 14 residues. Between the trimmed V and J ends, which lost 0 bases and 3 bases, there was a span of 9 bases. CDR1 and CDR2 (germline): LNHNV, YYDKDF (reference sequence).

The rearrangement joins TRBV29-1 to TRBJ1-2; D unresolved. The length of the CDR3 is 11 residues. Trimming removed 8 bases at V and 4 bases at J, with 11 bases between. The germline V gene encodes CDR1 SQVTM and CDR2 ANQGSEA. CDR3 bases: TGCAGCTTGAACGCAGTCTATGGCTACACCTTC. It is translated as CSLNAVYGYTF.

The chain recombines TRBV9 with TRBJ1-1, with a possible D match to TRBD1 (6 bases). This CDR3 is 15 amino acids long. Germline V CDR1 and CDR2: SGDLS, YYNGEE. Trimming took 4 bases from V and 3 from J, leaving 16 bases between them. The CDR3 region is CASSLGGGRDTEAFF. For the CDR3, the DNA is TGTGCCAGCAGCTTGGGGGGGGGCCGAGACACTGAAGCTTTCTTT.

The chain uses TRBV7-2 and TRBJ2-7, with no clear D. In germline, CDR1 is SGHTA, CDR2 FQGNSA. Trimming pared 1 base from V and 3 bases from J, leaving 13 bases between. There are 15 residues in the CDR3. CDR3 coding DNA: TGTGCCAGCAGCTTAGGGTCGGGTAGCCTCTACGAGCAGTACTTC. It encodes CASSLGSGSLYEQYF.

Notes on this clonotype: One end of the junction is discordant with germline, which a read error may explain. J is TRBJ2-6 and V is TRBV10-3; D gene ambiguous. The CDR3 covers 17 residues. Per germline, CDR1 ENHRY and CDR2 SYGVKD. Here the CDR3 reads CASSKTGPTSGANVLTF. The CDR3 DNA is TGTGCCAGCAGTAAAACCGGGCCGACCTCTGGGGCCAACGTCCTGACTTTC.

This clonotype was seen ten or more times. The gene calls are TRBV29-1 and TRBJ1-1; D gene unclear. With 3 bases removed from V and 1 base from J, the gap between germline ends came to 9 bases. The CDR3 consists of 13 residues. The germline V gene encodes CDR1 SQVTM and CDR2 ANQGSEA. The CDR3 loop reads CSVESGQNTEAFF. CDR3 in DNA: TGCAGCGTTGAGTCCGGTCAGAACACTGAAGCTTTCTTT. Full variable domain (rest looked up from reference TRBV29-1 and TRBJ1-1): SAVISQKPSRDICQRGTSLTIQCQVDSQVTMMFWYRQQPGQSLTLIATANQGSEATYESGFVIDKFPISRPNLTFSTLTVSNMSPEDSSIYLCSVESGQNTEAFFGQGTRLTVV.

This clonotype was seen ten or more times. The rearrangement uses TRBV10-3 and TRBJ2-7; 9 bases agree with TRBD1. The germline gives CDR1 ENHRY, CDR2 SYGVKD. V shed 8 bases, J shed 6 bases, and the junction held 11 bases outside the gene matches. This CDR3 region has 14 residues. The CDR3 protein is CAIGTGTGFLEQYF. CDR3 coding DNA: TGTGCCATCGGGACCGGGACAGGGTTCCTCGAGCAGTACTTC.

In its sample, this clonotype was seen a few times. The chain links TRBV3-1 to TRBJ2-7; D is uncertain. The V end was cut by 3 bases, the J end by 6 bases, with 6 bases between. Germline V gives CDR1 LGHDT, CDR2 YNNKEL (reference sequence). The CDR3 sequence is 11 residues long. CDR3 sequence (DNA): TGTGCCAGCAGCCACCGGGCCGAGCAGTACTTC. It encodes CASSHRAEQYF.

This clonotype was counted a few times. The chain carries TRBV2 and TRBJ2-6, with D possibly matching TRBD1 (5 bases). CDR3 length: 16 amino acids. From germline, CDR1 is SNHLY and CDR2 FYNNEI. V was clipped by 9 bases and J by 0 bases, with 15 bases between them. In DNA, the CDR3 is TGTGCCAGTCGGCAGGGTCTAAACTCTGGGGCCAACGTCCTGACTTTC. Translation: CASRQGLNSGANVLTF.

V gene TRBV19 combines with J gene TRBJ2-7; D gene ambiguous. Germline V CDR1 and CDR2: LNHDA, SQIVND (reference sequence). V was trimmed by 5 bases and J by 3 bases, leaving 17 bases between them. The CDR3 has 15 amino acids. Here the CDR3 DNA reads TGTGCCAGTAGTCACCGTCGGACGTACAACTACGAGCAGTACTTC. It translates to CASSHRRTYNYEQYF. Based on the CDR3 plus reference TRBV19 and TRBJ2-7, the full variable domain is DGGITQSPKYLFRKEGQNVTLSCEQNLNHDAMYWYRQDPGQGLRLIYYSQIVNDFQKGDIAEGYSVSREKKESFPLTVTSAQKNPTAFYLCASSHRRTYNYEQYFGPGTRLTVT.

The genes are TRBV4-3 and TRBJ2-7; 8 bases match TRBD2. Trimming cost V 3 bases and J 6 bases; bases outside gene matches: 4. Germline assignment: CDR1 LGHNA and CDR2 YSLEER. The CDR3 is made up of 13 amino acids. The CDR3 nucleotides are TGCGCCAGCAGCCAGAGACTAGCGTTCGAGCAGTACTTC. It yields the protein CASSQRLAFEQYF.

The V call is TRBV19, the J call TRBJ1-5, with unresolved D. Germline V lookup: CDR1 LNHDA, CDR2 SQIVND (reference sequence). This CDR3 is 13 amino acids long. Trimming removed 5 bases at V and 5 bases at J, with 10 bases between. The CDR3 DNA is TGTGCCAGTAGTGTGACGCAAGATCAGCCCCAGCATTTT. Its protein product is CASSVTQDQPQHF.

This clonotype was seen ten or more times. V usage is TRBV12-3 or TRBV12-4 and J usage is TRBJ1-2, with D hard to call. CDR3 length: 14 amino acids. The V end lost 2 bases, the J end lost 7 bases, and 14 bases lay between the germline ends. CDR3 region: CASSLSRGSGGYTF. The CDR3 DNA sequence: TGTGCCAGCAGTTTATCCCGGGGATCTGGTGGCTACACCTTC.

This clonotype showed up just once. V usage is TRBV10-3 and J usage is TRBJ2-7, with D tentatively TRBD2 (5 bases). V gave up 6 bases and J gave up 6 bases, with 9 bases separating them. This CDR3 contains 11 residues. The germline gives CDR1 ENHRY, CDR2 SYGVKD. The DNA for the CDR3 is TGTGCCATCAGAGGGAGCGGCGAGCAGTACTTC. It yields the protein CAIRGSGEQYF.

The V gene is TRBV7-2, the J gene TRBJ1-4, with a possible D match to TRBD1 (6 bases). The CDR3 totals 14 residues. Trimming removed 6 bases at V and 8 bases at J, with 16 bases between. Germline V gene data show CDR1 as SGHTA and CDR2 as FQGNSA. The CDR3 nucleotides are TGTGCCAGCAGTTACGGGGGGCAAGGGGAAAAACTGTTTTTT. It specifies CASSYGGQGEKLFF. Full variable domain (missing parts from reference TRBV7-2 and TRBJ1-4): GAGVSQSPSNKVTEKGKDVELRCDPISGHTALYWYRQSLGQGLEFLIYFQGNSAPDKSGLPSDRFSAERTGGSVSTLTIQRTQQEDSAVYLCASSYGGQGEKLFFGSGTQLSVL.

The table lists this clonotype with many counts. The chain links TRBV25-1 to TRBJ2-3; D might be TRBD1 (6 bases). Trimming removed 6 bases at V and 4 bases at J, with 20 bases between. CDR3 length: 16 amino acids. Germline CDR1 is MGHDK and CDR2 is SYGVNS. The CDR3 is CASRGRGPEHADTQYF. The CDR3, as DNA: TGTGCCAGCAGAGGCAGGGGACCTGAGCATGCAGATACGCAGTATTTT.

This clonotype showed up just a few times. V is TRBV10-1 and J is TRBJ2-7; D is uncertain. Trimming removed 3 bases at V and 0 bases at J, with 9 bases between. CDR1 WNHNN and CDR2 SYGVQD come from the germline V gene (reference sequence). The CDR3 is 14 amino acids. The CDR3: CASSESHLSYEQYF. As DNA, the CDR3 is TGCGCCAGCAGTGAAAGTCACCTCTCCTACGAGCAGTACTTC.

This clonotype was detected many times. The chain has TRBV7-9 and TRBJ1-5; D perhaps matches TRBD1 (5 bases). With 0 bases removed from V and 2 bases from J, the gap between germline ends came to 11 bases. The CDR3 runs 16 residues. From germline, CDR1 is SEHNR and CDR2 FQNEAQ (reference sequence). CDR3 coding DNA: TGTGCCAGCAGCTTAGCGGGGCCCAGGGGCAATCAGCCCCAGCATTTT. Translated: CASSLAGPRGNQPQHF.